This passage covers 9 T cell receptor beta chains from one sample sequenced in a study of control samples from healthy donors and cancer patients. Profiling relied on immunoSEQ multiplex PCR, and the TCRdb table lists in-frame clones only, not all of them. The data hold more than 25,000 clones, with roughly 91% observed a single time. Sequenced input: PBMCs. These receptors originate from a man aged 50-60 years with lung cancer.

This CDR3 is CASSYNSGTGNTEAFF. CDR3 in DNA: TGTGCCAGCAGTTACAATTCCGGGACAGGGAACACTGAAGCTTTCTTT. V is TRBV6-5 and J is TRBJ1-1, with 8 nucleotides matching TRBD1. Germline-derived CDR1 and CDR2 are MNHEY and SVGAGI. This CDR3 is 16 amino acids long. The junction had 6 bases not matched to a gene; V was cut back by 2 bases and J by 1 base.

This clone was counted only a few times. The rearrangement joins TRBV19 to TRBJ1-6; 11 bases map to TRBD1. Per the germline V gene, CDR1 is LNHDA and CDR2 is SQIVND (reference sequence). V lost 5 bases to trimming and J lost 3 bases; unmatched junction nucleotides: 6. The CDR3 covers 17 residues. CDR3 nucleotide sequence: TGTGCCAGTAGTGCCTGGACAGGGGGCGACTATAATTCACCCCTCCACTTT. Translating it yields CASSAWTGGDYNSPLHF.

The chain links TRBV15 to TRBJ2-4, with 7 bases fitting TRBD1. CDR3 length: 15 amino acids. The trim removed 3 bases at V and 7 bases at J, leaving 9 bases unmatched. CDR1 LNHNV and CDR2 YYDKDF come from the germline V gene (reference sequence). The CDR3 DNA follows: TGTGCCACCAGCAGCGACAGGGCCATCGGGAACATTCAGTACTTC. It yields the protein CATSSDRAIGNIQYF. Based on the CDR3 plus reference TRBV15 and TRBJ2-4, the full variable domain is DAMVIQNPRYQVTQFGKPVTLSCSQTLNHNVMYWYQQKSSQAPKLLFHYYDKDFNNEADTPDNFQSRRPNTSFCFLDIRSPGLGDTAMYLCATSSDRAIGNIQYFGAGTRLSVL.

The chain links TRBV27 to TRBJ2-7; the D is unclear. V was pared by 2 bases and J by 4 bases, with 12 bases between. Germline values: CDR1 MNHEY, CDR2 SMNVEV (reference sequence). The CDR3 covers 14 residues. The CDR3 reads CASSLMGSGYEQYF. DNA for the CDR3: TGTGCCAGCAGTTTAATGGGGTCCGGTTACGAGCAGTACTTC.

A few counts support this clone. This chain links TRBV9 with TRBJ1-5; D ambiguous. Germline loops: CDR1 SGDLS, CDR2 YYNGEE. This CDR3 is built from 15 residues. Trimming cost V 3 bases and J 0 bases, with 10 bases left between them. CDR3 amino acids: CASSAAGFSNQPQHF. The DNA for the CDR3 is TGTGCCAGCAGCGCAGCAGGTTTTAGCAATCAGCCCCAGCATTTT. Full variable domain (rest looked up from reference TRBV9 and TRBJ1-5): DSGVTQTPKHLITATGQRVTLRCSPRSGDLSVYWYQQSLDQGLQFLIQYYNGEERAKGNILERFSAQQFPDLHSELNLSSLELGDSALYFCASSAAGFSNQPQHFGDGTRLSIL.

The chain couples TRBV6-5 to TRBJ1-6, with no clear D. Trimming stripped 2 bases from V and 2 bases from J, with 7 bases between. This CDR3 has 15 residues. In germline, CDR1 is MNHEY, CDR2 SVGAGI. CDR3 loop: CASSYEETYNSPLHF. CDR3 DNA sequence: TGTGCCAGCAGTTACGAGGAAACCTATAATTCACCCCTCCACTTT.

The chain carries TRBV18 and TRBJ1-2, with TRBD1 identical over 8 bases. Germline values: CDR1 KGHSH, CDR2 LQKENI. The CDR3 contains 15 residues. With 4 bases clipped from V and 4 bases from J, the junction kept 8 bases outside the gene matches. The CDR3 nucleotides are TGTGCCAGCTCACAGGGACAGGAACAGGGCTATGGCTACACCTTC. It specifies CASSQGQEQGYGYTF.

In this sample, this clone turned up once. J is TRBJ2-2 and V is TRBV9; tentatively, D is TRBD1 or TRBD2 (6 bases each). There are 22 residues in the CDR3. Between the trimmed V and J ends, which lost 4 bases and 0 bases, there was a span of 31 bases. Germline-derived CDR1 and CDR2 are SGDLS and YYNGEE. CDR3 in amino acids: CASSPQRRGATTSHTNTGELFF. The DNA for the CDR3 is TGTGCCAGCAGCCCTCAGAGAAGGGGGGCTACTACCAGCCATACGAACACCGGGGAGCTGTTTTTT.

J is TRBJ2-5 and V is TRBV6-2 or TRBV6-3; D gene uncertain. Trimming pared 0 bases from V and 0 bases from J, leaving 8 bases between. This CDR3 spans 15 amino acids. Germline lookup yields CDR1 MNHEY and CDR2 SVGEGT. As DNA, the CDR3 is TGTGCCAGCAGTTACTCAGCAGGAGACCAAGAGACCCAGTACTTC. Amino acids: CASSYSAGDQETQYF.